In its sample, the clone carrying this T cell receptor beta chain was seen a few times. Using its own MiXCR run on the 5' RACE reads, TCRdb lists one record per CDR3 protein. Seen here are 28,000 or so distinct CDR3 sequences, 3.5% to 4.5% observed once, and the top ten hold about 7.5%. This entry belongs to a study of early T cells in non-severe SARS-CoV-2 infection. On the study more broadly: Sequencing of unsorted whole blood was done on bulk RNA, leaving chains unpaired.

Sequenced input: whole blood. This TCR was recovered from an adult who was a healthcare worker with PCR-confirmed SARS-CoV-2 infection or an uninfected control (not recorded which).

CDR3 protein: CAISGSGLAGSGANVLTF. The CDR3 coding sequence is TGTGCCATCAGTGGCTCGGGACTAGCGGGCTCTGGGGCCAACGTCCTGACTTTC. This chain connects TRBV10-3 to TRBJ2-6; the match to TRBD2 covers 12 bases. Trimming cost V 4 bases and J 0 bases; bases outside gene matches: 4. The CDR3 has 18 amino acids. The germline CDR1 and CDR2 sequences are ENHRY and SYGVKD.